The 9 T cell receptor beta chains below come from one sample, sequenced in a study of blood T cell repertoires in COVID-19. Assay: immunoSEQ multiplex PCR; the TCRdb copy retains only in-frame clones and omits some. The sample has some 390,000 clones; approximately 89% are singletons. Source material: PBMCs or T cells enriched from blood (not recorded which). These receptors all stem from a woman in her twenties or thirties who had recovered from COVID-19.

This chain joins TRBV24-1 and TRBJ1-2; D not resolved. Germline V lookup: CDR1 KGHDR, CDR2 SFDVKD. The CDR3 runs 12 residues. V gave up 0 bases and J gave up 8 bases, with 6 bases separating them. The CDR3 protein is CATSDLWEGYTF. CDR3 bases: TGTGCCACCAGTGATTTGTGGGAGGGCTACACCTTC.

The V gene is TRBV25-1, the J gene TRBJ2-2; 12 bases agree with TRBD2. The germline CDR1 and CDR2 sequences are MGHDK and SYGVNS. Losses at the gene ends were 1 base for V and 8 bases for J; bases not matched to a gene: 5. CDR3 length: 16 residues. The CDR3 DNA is TGTGCCAGCAGTGAATTTGGTGGACTAGCGGGAGGGGAGCTGTTTTTT. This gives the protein CASSEFGGLAGGELFF. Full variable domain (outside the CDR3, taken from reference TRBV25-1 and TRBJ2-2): EADIYQTPRYLVIGTGKKITLECSQTMGHDKMYWYQQDPGMELHLIHYSYGVNSTEKGDLSSESTVSRIRTEHFPLTLESARPSHTSQYLCASSEFGGLAGGELFFGEGSRLTVL.

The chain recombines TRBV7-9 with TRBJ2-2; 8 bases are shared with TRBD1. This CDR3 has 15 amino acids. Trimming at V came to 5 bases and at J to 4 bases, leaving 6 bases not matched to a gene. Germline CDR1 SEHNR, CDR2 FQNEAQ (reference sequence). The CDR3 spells CASSPGQATTGELFF. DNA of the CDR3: TGTGCCAGCAGCCCGGGACAGGCGACCACCGGGGAGCTGTTTTTT.

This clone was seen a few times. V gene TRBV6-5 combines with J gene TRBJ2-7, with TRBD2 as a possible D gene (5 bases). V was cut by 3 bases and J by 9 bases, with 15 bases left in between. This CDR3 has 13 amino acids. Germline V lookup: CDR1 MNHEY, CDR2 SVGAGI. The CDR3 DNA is TGTGCCAGCAGTTATCTGGGTGGAGGCTTGCAGTACTTC. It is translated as CASSYLGGGLQYF.

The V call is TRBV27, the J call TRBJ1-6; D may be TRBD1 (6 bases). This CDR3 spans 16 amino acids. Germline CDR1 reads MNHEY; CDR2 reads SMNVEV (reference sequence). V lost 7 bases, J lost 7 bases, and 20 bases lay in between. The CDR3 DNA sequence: TGTGCCAGCAACAGGCTAGTCGGGACAAGGAATTCACCCCTCCACTTT. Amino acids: CASNRLVGTRNSPLHF.

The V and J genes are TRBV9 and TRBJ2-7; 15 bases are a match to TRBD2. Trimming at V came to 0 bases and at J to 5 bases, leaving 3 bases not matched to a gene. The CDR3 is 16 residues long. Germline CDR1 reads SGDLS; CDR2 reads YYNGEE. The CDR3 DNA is TGTGCCAGCAGCGTAGGGGGGACTAGCGGGAGGAACGAGCAGTACTTC. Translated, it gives CASSVGGTSGRNEQYF. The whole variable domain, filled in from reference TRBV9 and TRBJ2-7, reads DSGVTQTPKHLITATGQRVTLRCSPRSGDLSVYWYQQSLDQGLQFLIQYYNGEERAKGNILERFSAQQFPDLHSELNLSSLELGDSALYFCASSVGGTSGRNEQYFGPGTRLTVT.

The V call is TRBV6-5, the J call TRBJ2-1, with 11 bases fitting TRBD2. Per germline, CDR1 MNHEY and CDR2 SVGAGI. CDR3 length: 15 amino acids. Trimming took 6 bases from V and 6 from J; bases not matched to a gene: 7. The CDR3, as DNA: TGTGCCAGCAGGGGAACTAGCGGGGGCGTCAATGAGCAGTTCTTC. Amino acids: CASRGTSGGVNEQFF.

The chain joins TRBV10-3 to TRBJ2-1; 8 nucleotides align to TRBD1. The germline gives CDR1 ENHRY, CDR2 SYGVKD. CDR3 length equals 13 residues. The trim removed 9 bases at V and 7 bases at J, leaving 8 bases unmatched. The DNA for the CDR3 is TGTGCCATAACACAGGACAGGGATAATGAGCAGTTCTTC. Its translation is CAITQDRDNEQFF.

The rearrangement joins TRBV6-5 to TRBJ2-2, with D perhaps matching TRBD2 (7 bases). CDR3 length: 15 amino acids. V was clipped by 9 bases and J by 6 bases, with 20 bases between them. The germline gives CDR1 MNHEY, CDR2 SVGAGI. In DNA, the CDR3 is TGTGCCAGTACTCTAGGGGGGGGCCTTCCCGGGGAGCTGTTTTTT. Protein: CASTLGGGLPGELFF.